Below are 13 T cell receptor beta chains sequenced from a single sample in a study of Graves' ophthalmopathy and Graves' hyperthyroidism. Transcripts of RNA were the source for amplifying TCR beta CDR3 regions. An initial RT-PCR round employing HTBI primers preceded a second-round multiplex PCR. TCRdb reprocessed the multiplex PCR reads via MiXCR and lists one record per CDR3 protein. The sample carries 230,000 or so distinct CDR3 sequences, around 45% recorded once. The material sequenced was peripheral blood. Receptors were obtained from an adult man with Graves' ophthalmopathy.

The chain has TRBV7-8 and TRBJ1-1; 9 bases agree with TRBD1. Trimming removed 5 bases from V and 1 base from J; junction bases left unmatched: 8. Germline CDR1 and CDR2: SGHVS and FQNEAQ. The CDR3 has 16 amino acids. The CDR3 reads CASSPRTGGANTEAFF. CDR3 in DNA: TGTGCCAGCAGCCCACGAACAGGGGGCGCGAACACTGAAGCTTTCTTT.

A single count supports this clonotype. One end of the junction is discordant with germline, which a read error may explain. The chain employs TRBV30 and TRBJ1-2; D might be TRBD1 (5 bases). The CDR3 has 12 residues. CDR1 and CDR2 (germline): GTSNPN, SVGIG (reference sequence). Here the CDR3 DNA reads TGTGCCTGGAGTGTAATTATCGGGGACGGAAACTTC. Encoded protein: CAWSVIIGDGNF.

In the case of this clonotype: This sequence may be a read error, since a much larger clone differs from it by one base. This chain joins TRBV7-9 and TRBJ1-5, with TRBD1 matching 7 bases. Germline CDR1 reads SEHNR; CDR2 reads FQNEAQ (reference sequence). This CDR3 spans 14 amino acids. Losses at the gene ends were 4 bases for V and 3 bases for J; bases not matched to a gene: 3. CDR3: CASSSGTANQPQHF. DNA of the CDR3: TGTGCCAGCAGCTCCGGGACAGCCAATCAGCCCCAGCATTTT.

The CDR3 sequence is CASSISQGNTEAFF. The CDR3 bases are TGTGCCAGCAGCATAAGCCAGGGGAACACTGAAGCTTTCTTT. This sequence joins TRBV2 and TRBJ1-1; possibly TRBD1 for D (5 bases). Germline V lookup: CDR1 SNHLY, CDR2 FYNNEI. The length of the CDR3 is 14 residues. The V end lost 6 bases, the J end lost 1 base, and 12 bases lay between the germline ends.

This chain links TRBV12-3 or TRBV12-4 with TRBJ1-1, with 7 bases identical to TRBD1. Unmatched junction bases numbered 6, after V lost 6 bases and J lost 2 bases. This CDR3 spans 14 amino acids. The CDR3 DNA reads as TGTGCCAGCAGCCATCGGACAGGTAACACTGAAGCTTTCTTT. Protein product: CASSHRTGNTEAFF.

The chain couples TRBV27 to TRBJ2-5; D gene ambiguous. This CDR3 region has 13 residues. CDR1 is MNHEY and CDR2 is SMNVEV in the germline V gene (reference sequence). Trimming removed 2 bases from V and 3 bases from J, with 7 bases in between. In nucleotides, the CDR3 is TGTGCCAGCAGTTTAATCGATGAAGAGACCCAGTACTTC. Translating it yields CASSLIDEETQYF.

The gene calls are TRBV7-2 and TRBJ2-5; D gene unclear. Trimming took off 1 base at V and 5 bases at J, with 14 bases between the two ends. The CDR3 has 15 amino acids. Germline V gene lookup returns CDR1 SGHTA and CDR2 FQGNSA. As DNA, the CDR3 is TGTGCCAGCAGCTTAGAGCCGGCTTTAGAGGAGACCCAGTACTTC. This encodes CASSLEPALEETQYF. The full variable domain, its missing parts supplied by reference TRBV7-2 and TRBJ2-5, is GAGVSQSPSNKVTEKGKDVELRCDPISGHTALYWYRQSLGQGLEFLIYFQGNSAPDKSGLPSDRFSAERTGGSVSTLTIQRTQQEDSAVYLCASSLEPALEETQYFGPGTRLLVL.

V usage is TRBV7-9 and J usage is TRBJ2-7; D may be TRBD1 (5 bases). This CDR3 has 15 residues. From germline, CDR1 is SEHNR and CDR2 FQNEAQ (reference sequence). V shed 1 base and J shed 3 bases, with 13 bases lying between them. CDR3 sequence: CASSLVGVLDYEQYF. CDR3 DNA: TGTGCCAGCAGCTTAGTAGGGGTTCTAGACTACGAGCAGTACTTC.

This clonotype showed up just a few times. The chain carries TRBV9 and TRBJ1-6; D is possibly TRBD1 (5 bases). V was cut by 5 bases and J by 9 bases, with 12 bases left in between. Germline loops: CDR1 SGDLS, CDR2 YYNGEE. There are 13 residues in the CDR3. CDR3 protein: CASRAGVVSPLHF. The CDR3 region has the DNA TGTGCCAGCAGGGCGGGGGTGGTTTCACCCCTCCACTTT.

The V call is TRBV4-2, the J call TRBJ1-6, with D possibly TRBD1 on 5 matching bases. Germline V gene lookup returns CDR1 LGHNA and CDR2 YNFKEQ. Trimming took off 5 bases at V and 6 bases at J, with 8 bases between the two ends. This CDR3 is 13 amino acids long. CDR3 sequence: CASSLGTNSPLHF. CDR3 in DNA: TGTGCCAGCAGCTTGGGGACTAATTCACCCCTCCACTTT.

This clonotype was seen once. The chain employs TRBV7-3 and TRBJ2-3; TRBD2 agrees at 7 bases. This CDR3 comprises 13 residues. The junction had 5 bases not matched to a gene; V was cut back by 5 bases and J by 6 bases. The germline CDR1 and CDR2 sequences are SGHTA and FQGTGA. The CDR3 loop is CASSPGGADTQYF. As DNA, the CDR3 is TGTGCCAGCAGCCCGGGAGGCGCCGATACGCAGTATTTT.

Notes on this clonotype: As the CDR3 is not closed by the conserved phenylalanine or tryptophan, this likely results from a read error. The CDR3, as DNA: TGCGCCAGCAGTCCAATTTTCTCCGGGAAGGGCGGTTATGGCTACACCATC. Amino acids: CASSPIFSGKGGYGYTI. This sequence joins TRBV10-2 and TRBJ1-2; the D is unclear. The germline gives CDR1 WSHSY, CDR2 SAAADI. V gave up 5 bases and J gave up 5 bases, with 24 bases separating them. The CDR3 length is 17 residues.

In DNA, the CDR3 is TGTGCCAGCAGACGCCGGGACACTAACTCCTACGAGCAGTACTTC. Translating it yields CASRRRDTNSYEQYF. The chain employs TRBV11-1 and TRBJ2-7, with D tentatively TRBD1 (6 bases). Trimming took 6 bases from V and 0 from J, leaving 15 bases between them. The CDR3 sequence is 15 residues long. Germline V CDR1 and CDR2: SGHAT, FQDESV (reference sequence).